Following are 19 T cell receptor beta chains from one sample sequenced in a study of OX40 agonist ivuxolimab in advanced cancers. Library preparation was by the immunoSEQ multiplex PCR assay. The immuneACCESS repertoire file appears here via TCRdb, limited to in-frame rearrangements. These files lack a portion of the clones; in checked studies, under half of the deficit traces to unresolved V genes, and the cause of the others is not known. The sample includes about 96,000 clones, with roughly 87% observed a single time. 1.5% to 2% of the sample is in the top ten clones. The sequencing here drew on CD4+ or CD8+ T cells sorted from blood, taken in a trial of the OX40 agonist ivuxolimab. These receptor sequences come from an adult with an advanced solid tumor such as melanoma, head and neck, liver or kidney cancer.

The chain employs TRBV4-3 and TRBJ2-5; D is uncertain. CDR1 and CDR2 (germline): LGHNA, YSLEER. This CDR3 has 13 residues. Trimming shortened V by 1 base and J by 5 bases, and 8 bases separated the two germline ends. CDR3 sequence (DNA): TGCGCCAGCAGCCAAGTGGGCGGCGAGACCCAGTACTTC. This encodes CASSQVGGETQYF.

The chain couples TRBV5-1 to TRBJ2-3, with 7 bases lining up with TRBD2. With V trimmed by 0 bases and J by 2 bases, 6 bases remained unmatched. Looked up from germline, CDR1 is SGHRS and CDR2 is YFSETQ. The CDR3 runs to 16 residues. CDR3 amino acids: CASSLGPAGNTDTQYF. CDR3 coding DNA: TGCGCCAGCAGCTTGGGTCCAGCGGGAAACACAGATACGCAGTATTTT.

V is TRBV7-8 and J is TRBJ1-1, with TRBD1 matching over 10 bases. Germline CDR1 and CDR2: SGHVS and FQNEAQ. The V segment lost 5 bases and the J segment 4 bases; nucleotides outside the gene matches: 13. This CDR3 comprises 17 residues. CDR3 DNA: TGTGCCAGCAGCAAAGGGACAGGGGCGACGTCGGGCACTGAAGCTTTCTTT. Translating it yields CASSKGTGATSGTEAFF.

The chain links TRBV7-3 to TRBJ2-3; D unresolved. The CDR3 consists of 15 residues. The germline gives CDR1 SGHTA, CDR2 FQGTGA. The V gene lost 2 bases and the J gene lost 2 bases, with 11 bases spanning the gap. CDR3 sequence: CASSLLGGHTDTQYF. CDR3 in DNA: TGTGCCAGCAGCTTATTGGGCGGTCACACAGATACGCAGTATTTT.

The chain is built from TRBV7-2 and TRBJ1-4; 7 nucleotides agree with TRBD1. With V trimmed by 5 bases and J by 8 bases, 14 bases remained unmatched. CDR3 length equals 16 residues. Germline V gene sequence: CDR1 SGHTA, CDR2 FQGNSA. The CDR3 bases are TGTGCCAGCAGCCCACAGGGGAGGGAAGGTAGAGAAAAACTGTTTTTT. It yields the protein CASSPQGREGREKLFF.

The chain combines TRBV5-1 with TRBJ2-1; D is ambiguous. V lost 0 bases and J 7 bases, leaving 17 bases between the germline ends. The CDR3 is 16 amino acids. Germline CDR1 and CDR2: SGHRS and YFSETQ. The CDR3 sequence: CASSLASLTDANEQFF. CDR3 DNA: TGCGCCAGCAGCTTGGCAAGCCTGACGGATGCAAATGAGCAGTTCTTC.

The V gene is TRBV11-3, the J gene TRBJ2-1; D might be TRBD1 (5 bases). From germline, CDR1 is SGHNT and CDR2 YENEEA. The CDR3 length is 16 residues. V lost 5 bases and J 9 bases, leaving 23 bases between the germline ends. The CDR3 DNA reads as TGTGCCAGCAGCCGAAGGGGTGGCTACCCCGACAGTGAGCAGTTCTTC. Encoded protein: CASSRRGGYPDSEQFF.

In DNA form, the CDR3 reads TGTGCCAGCAGCTTGGACAGGGACTCTGGGGCCAACGTCCTGACTTTC. As protein: CASSLDRDSGANVLTF. The chain links TRBV5-4 to TRBJ2-6; D might be TRBD1 (6 bases). This CDR3 spans 16 amino acids. Trimming took off 0 bases at V and 0 bases at J, with 7 bases between the two ends. Germline V CDR1 and CDR2: SGHNT, YYREEE (reference sequence).

The rearrangement uses TRBV27 and TRBJ2-5, with 8 positions matching TRBD1. The J call may be faulty, since TRBJ2-7 better matches the DNA end. This CDR3 comprises 16 residues. Germline loops: CDR1 MNHEY, CDR2 SMNVEV (reference sequence). CDR3 sequence reads: CASSEDRVPRPYEQYF. Here the CDR3 DNA reads TGTGCCAGCAGTGAGGACAGGGTCCCTCGGCCTTACGAGCAGTACTTC.

This chain joins TRBV18 and TRBJ2-7; D gene unclear. CDR1 is KGHSH and CDR2 is LQKENI in the germline V gene. The CDR3 runs 14 residues. V lost 3 bases and J lost 0, with 9 bases in between. The CDR3 loop reads CASSPGSVSYEQYF. Written as DNA, the CDR3 is TGTGCCAGCTCACCGGGTTCAGTCTCCTACGAGCAGTACTTC. The full variable domain, with the rest looked up from reference TRBV18 and TRBJ2-7, is NAGVMQNPRHLVRRRGQEARLRCSPMKGHSHVYWYRQLPEEGLKFMVYLQKENIIDESGMPKERFSAEFPKEGPSILRIQQVVRGDSAAYFCASSPGSVSYEQYFGPGTRLTVT.

The rearrangement joins TRBV7-3 to TRBJ2-1, with D possibly TRBD2 on 6 matching bases. The V end was cut by 4 bases, the J end by 8 bases, with 18 bases between. CDR1 SGHTA and CDR2 FQGTGA come from the germline V gene. This CDR3 region has 15 residues. The CDR3 sequence is CASSSDPTWGDEQFF. Here the CDR3 DNA reads TGTGCCAGCAGCTCCGATCCTACTTGGGGGGATGAGCAGTTCTTC.

The gene calls are TRBV19 and TRBJ1-5, with no clear D. Trimming cost V 3 bases and J 5 bases, with 11 bases left between them. Germline V gene sequence: CDR1 LNHDA, CDR2 SQIVND (reference sequence). The CDR3 runs to 14 residues. The CDR3 DNA is TGTGCCAGTAGTATGATCCGGGTTGATCAGCCCCAGCATTTT. Translation: CASSMIRVDQPQHF.

As to this clone: This sample includes further DNA sequences coding for the same CDR3. The chain is built from TRBV5-1 and TRBJ2-3; 8 bases match TRBD2. V shed 4 bases, J shed 0 bases, and the junction held 4 bases outside the gene matches. CDR1 SGHRS and CDR2 YFSETQ come from the germline V gene. The CDR3 totals 15 residues. CDR3 sequence (DNA): TGCGCCAGCAGCCCACTAGCGGAGAGCACAGATACGCAGTATTTT. It is translated as CASSPLAESTDTQYF.

This chain joins TRBV2 and TRBJ1-2; no definite D call. Germline V lookup: CDR1 SNHLY, CDR2 FYNNEI. The CDR3 length is 14 residues. Trimming shortened V by 3 bases and J by 8 bases, and 16 bases separated the two germline ends. In DNA form, the CDR3 reads TGTGCCAGCAGTGAGGGCAGGATAAAAGAAGGCTACACCTTC. Translated: CASSEGRIKEGYTF.

The count of this clone is one. The CDR3 sequence: CASSSLRPLPGQYSNQPQHF. In DNA, the CDR3 is TGTGCCAGCAGCAGTTTACGTCCATTACCGGGACAGTATAGCAATCAGCCCCAGCATTTT. The chain recombines TRBV28 with TRBJ1-5; 7 nucleotides match TRBD1. The CDR3 extends over 20 amino acids. Germline CDR1 and CDR2: MDHEN and SYDVKM. J was trimmed by 0 bases and V by 6 bases; bases with no gene match: 20.

The V gene is TRBV7-2, the J gene TRBJ2-3, with D unclear. This CDR3 region has 15 residues. In germline, CDR1 is SGHTA, CDR2 FQGNSA. The V and J ends lost 1 base and 1 base respectively, with 9 bases between them. CDR3 region: CASSLVGSGTDTQYF. In DNA, the CDR3 is TGTGCCAGCAGCTTAGTGGGAAGCGGCACAGATACGCAGTATTTT.

The chain recombines TRBV19 with TRBJ1-2; no firm D call. Deletions cut 1 base from V and 3 bases from J, with 24 bases between. This CDR3 spans 19 amino acids. Germline values: CDR1 LNHDA, CDR2 SQIVND (reference sequence). DNA of the CDR3: TGTGCCAGTAGTATAGCCCATAATTATCTTGCCGTGAGGGACTATGGCTACACCTTC. Its translation is CASSIAHNYLAVRDYGYTF. Full variable domain (rest looked up from reference TRBV19 and TRBJ1-2): DGGITQSPKYLFRKEGQNVTLSCEQNLNHDAMYWYRQDPGQGLRLIYYSQIVNDFQKGDIAEGYSVSREKKESFPLTVTSAQKNPTAFYLCASSIAHNYLAVRDYGYTFGSGTRLTVV.

This chain connects TRBV5-8 to TRBJ1-5; 10 bases agree with TRBD1. This CDR3 has 15 amino acids. Trimming removed 0 bases from V and 7 bases from J; junction bases left unmatched: 4. Germline CDR1 and CDR2: SGHTS and YDEGEE. The CDR3 coding sequence is TGTGCCAGCAGCTTGGAAGGGACAGGGGTCCAGCCCCAGCATTTT. It yields the protein CASSLEGTGVQPQHF.

The chain is built from TRBV6-6 and TRBJ1-1; D is unclear. From germline, CDR1 is MNHNY and CDR2 SVGAGI (reference sequence). Trimming took off 2 bases at V and 0 bases at J, with 7 bases between the two ends. This CDR3 is 14 amino acids long. CDR3 in amino acids: CASSYEDLNTEAFF. DNA of the CDR3: TGTGCCAGCAGTTACGAGGATTTGAACACTGAAGCTTTCTTT.